The 29 T cell receptor beta chains reported below all come from one sample, sequenced in a study of T cells in Graves' hyperthyroidism and ophthalmopathy. Regions amplified from RNA transcripts were the TCR beta CDR3 regions. The HTBI primer set drove a first-round RT-PCR of the TCR CDR3. TCRdb itself ran the multiplex PCR reads through MiXCR, one entry per CDR3 protein. The table lists more than 500,000 distinct CDR3 sequences, 15% to 20% of them singletons, with over 25% in the top ten. Sequences were obtained from blood. The receptors shown here come from a woman in her 30s with Graves' ophthalmopathy.

The chain joins TRBV7-2 to TRBJ2-2, with TRBD2 identical over 8 bases. This CDR3 has 18 residues. The germline V gene encodes CDR1 SGHTA and CDR2 FQGNSA. With 3 bases clipped from V and 3 bases from J, the junction kept 12 bases outside the gene matches. The CDR3 region is CASSLVFSASGHTGELFF. Here the CDR3 DNA reads TGTGCCAGCAGCTTGGTTTTCTCGGCTAGCGGGCACACCGGGGAGCTGTTTTTT.

This clonotype was detected ten times or more. This rearrangement joins TRBV4-2 to TRBJ1-5; the D gene is possibly TRBD1 (6 bases). Germline assignment: CDR1 LGHNA and CDR2 YNFKEQ. V lost 1 base and J 7 bases, leaving 14 bases between the germline ends. The CDR3 loop spans 15 amino acids. CDR3 sequence reads: CASSQVSGGAQPQHF. Here the CDR3 DNA reads TGTGCCAGCAGCCAAGTTAGCGGGGGCGCGCAGCCCCAGCATTTT.

V is TRBV6-2 or TRBV6-3 and J is TRBJ2-7; 7 bases agree with TRBD1. The V and J ends lost 5 bases and 0 bases, in that order; junction bases with no gene match: 7. This CDR3 has 15 amino acids. Germline CDR1 reads MNHEY; CDR2 reads SVGEGT. CDR3: CASSTGAKSSYEQYF. The CDR3 bases are TGTGCCAGCAGTACAGGGGCCAAAAGCTCCTACGAGCAGTACTTC.

This clonotype has ten or more counts. The chain uses TRBV11-2 and TRBJ1-2, with D possibly matching TRBD1 (6 bases). The V gene's germline CDR1 is SGHAT and CDR2 FQNNGV. The V and J ends lost 2 bases and 4 bases respectively, with 8 bases between them. The CDR3 has 13 residues. The CDR3 sequence: CASSLRQAYGYTF. The CDR3 nucleotides are TGTGCCAGCAGCTTAAGACAGGCCTATGGCTACACCTTC.

This clonotype has just a few counts. The gene calls are TRBV20-1 and TRBJ1-5; maybe TRBD1 (6 bases). Trimming left V 8 bases short and J 8 bases short, with 16 bases between. CDR3 length: 12 residues. CDR1 and CDR2 (germline): DFQATT, SNEGSKA (reference sequence). CDR3 coding DNA: TGCAGTAAAAAGGTCAGGGGCGAGCCCCAGCATTTT. Its translation: CSKKVRGEPQHF.

Written as DNA, the CDR3 is TGTGCCAGCATTACCGACCCGTCAAGAGGCACTGAAGCTTTCTTT. Protein: CASITDPSRGTEAFF. The chain uses TRBV7-2 and TRBJ1-1; no reliable D call. The germline V and J ends were trimmed by 7 bases and 4 bases, with 19 bases remaining between them. Germline V CDR1 and CDR2: SGHTA, FQGNSA. This CDR3 spans 15 amino acids. The variable domain in full, with the rest retrieved from reference TRBV7-2 and TRBJ1-1, is GAGVSQSPSNKVTEKGKDVELRCDPISGHTALYWYRQSLGQGLEFLIYFQGNSAPDKSGLPSDRFSAERTGGSVSTLTIQRTQQEDSAVYLCASITDPSRGTEAFFGQGTRLTVV.

This clonotype was found many times. The rearrangement uses TRBV28 and TRBJ2-1; D remains ambiguous. Germline V gives CDR1 MDHEN, CDR2 SYDVKM. This CDR3 is built from 14 residues. V shed 6 bases and J shed 2 bases, with 11 bases lying between them. The chain's CDR3 is CASSPADAYNEQFF. The DNA of the CDR3 is TGTGCCAGCAGCCCCGCGGACGCCTACAATGAGCAGTTCTTC.

This clonotype has just a few counts. The chain combines TRBV7-9 with TRBJ1-1; D unresolved. Germline V gene lookup returns CDR1 SEHNR and CDR2 FQNEAQ (reference sequence). V shed 1 base and J shed 5 bases, with 5 bases lying between them. The CDR3 runs 12 residues. The CDR3 DNA is TGTGCCAGCAGCTTAGAGGTGACTGAAGCTTTCTTT. This sequence encodes CASSLEVTEAFF.

This clonotype was counted ten times or more. The V gene is TRBV30, the J gene TRBJ1-2; 11 nucleotides align to TRBD1. The length of the CDR3 is 15 residues. The J segment lost 3 bases and the V segment lost 0 bases, leaving 3 bases of the junction unmatched. Germline loops: CDR1 GTSNPN, CDR2 SVGIG (reference sequence). The CDR3 nucleotides are TGTGCCTGGAGTGTCCGGGACAGGGGGGACTATGGCTACACCTTC. Amino acid sequence: CAWSVRDRGDYGYTF.

At least ten counts were recorded for this clonotype. The chain is built from TRBV30 and TRBJ2-1; 7 bases match TRBD1. After removal of 0 bases from V and 7 bases from J, the junction contained 9 bases not matched to a gene. CDR3 length: 15 residues. CDR1 GTSNPN and CDR2 SVGIG come from the germline V gene (reference sequence). CDR3 nucleotide sequence: TGTGCCTGGAGTGTACGGGGACAGACGAGGAATGAGCAGTTCTTC. Encoded protein: CAWSVRGQTRNEQFF.

This clonotype came up many times. V gene TRBV7-2 combines with J gene TRBJ2-1; a weak D match, TRBD2 (6 bases). Per the germline V gene, CDR1 is SGHTA and CDR2 is FQGNSA. The CDR3 has 16 residues. Trimming removed 3 bases from V and 0 bases from J, with 12 bases in between. CDR3 sequence (DNA): TGTGCCAGCAGCTTGCGCGGGGCTAGCTCCTACAATGAGCAGTTCTTC. It is translated as CASSLRGASSYNEQFF.

The sample holds many counts of this clonotype. V is TRBV2 and J is TRBJ1-1; maybe TRBD1 (5 bases). This CDR3 comprises 10 residues. Trimming removed 11 bases at V and 1 base at J, with 5 bases between. Germline-derived CDR1 and CDR2 are SNHLY and FYNNEI. CDR3 nucleotides: TGTGCCGGACAGAACACTGAAGCTTTCTTT. Amino acids: CAGQNTEAFF.

This clonotype was found a few times. The V call is TRBV19, the J call TRBJ1-5; the D gene is possibly TRBD1 (6 bases). The CDR3 extends over 15 amino acids. Germline lookup yields CDR1 LNHDA and CDR2 SQIVND (reference sequence). The V and J ends lost 4 bases and 7 bases respectively, with 17 bases between them. CDR3 in DNA: TGTGCCAGTAGTACCTTCACAGGGAAGGGACAGCCCCAGCATTTT. Its translation is CASSTFTGKGQPQHF. The full variable domain, with the rest looked up from reference TRBV19 and TRBJ1-5, is DGGITQSPKYLFRKEGQNVTLSCEQNLNHDAMYWYRQDPGQGLRLIYYSQIVNDFQKGDIAEGYSVSREKKESFPLTVTSAQKNPTAFYLCASSTFTGKGQPQHFGDGTRLSIL.

A few counts support this clonotype. In nucleotides, the CDR3 is TGTGCCAGCAGGGGGACTAGAGCAGATACGCAGTATTTT. This encodes CASRGTRADTQYF. The chain recombines TRBV2 with TRBJ2-3, with TRBD2 identical over 8 bases. Trimming removed 6 bases from V and 4 bases from J; junction bases left unmatched: 3. This CDR3 is 13 amino acids long. Looked up from germline, CDR1 is SNHLY and CDR2 is FYNNEI.

The chain joins TRBV5-6 to TRBJ1-6; 7 bases line up with TRBD1. This CDR3 has 13 residues. The trim removed 4 bases at V and 14 bases at J, leaving 9 bases unmatched. Looked up from germline, CDR1 is SGHDT and CDR2 is YYEEEE. The DNA for the CDR3 is TGTGCCAGCAGCCCCGGGACAGCATTAACCCTCCACTTT. Its protein product is CASSPGTALTLHF.

On this clonotype itself: This could be a read error, since a much larger clone is one nucleotide away. V usage is TRBV11-2 and J usage is TRBJ2-1; 14 nucleotides align to TRBD2. The last part of the DNA fits TRBJ2-7 better; the J call may be wrong. This CDR3 spans 15 amino acids. CDR1 SGHAT and CDR2 FQNNGV come from the germline V gene. The CDR3 bases are TGTGCCAGCAGGCCCGGGACTAGCGGGAGAAATGAGCAGTACTTC. It translates to CASRPGTSGRNEQYF.

There are a few counts of this clonotype. The rearrangement joins TRBV30 to TRBJ1-3, with a possible D match to TRBD1 (6 bases). V shed 3 bases and J shed 0 bases, with 15 bases lying between them. From germline, CDR1 is GTSNPN and CDR2 SVGIG (reference sequence). CDR3 length: 16 amino acids. The CDR3 here is CAWRIWTASSGNTIYF. CDR3 DNA: TGTGCCTGGAGGATATGGACAGCCAGCTCTGGAAACACCATATATTTT.

There are a few counts of this clonotype. The CDR3 DNA is TGTGCCAGTAGTATAAGGCAGGGCAGGAGCAATCAGCCCCAGCATTTT. As protein: CASSIRQGRSNQPQHF. The chain combines TRBV19 with TRBJ1-5; maybe TRBD1 (5 bases). The CDR3 runs to 16 residues. Trimming took off 2 bases at V and 1 base at J, with 12 bases between the two ends. Germline CDR1 and CDR2: LNHDA and SQIVND (reference sequence). The entire variable domain, with the rest obtained from reference TRBV19 and TRBJ1-5, is as follows: DGGITQSPKYLFRKEGQNVTLSCEQNLNHDAMYWYRQDPGQGLRLIYYSQIVNDFQKGDIAEGYSVSREKKESFPLTVTSAQKNPTAFYLCASSIRQGRSNQPQHFGDGTRLSIL.

This clonotype showed up many times. The chain employs TRBV29-1 and TRBJ2-3, with unresolved D. In germline, CDR1 is SQVTM, CDR2 ANQGSEA. The CDR3 runs 10 residues. The V gene lost 4 bases and the J gene lost 8 bases, with 7 bases spanning the gap. The CDR3 sequence: CSVGGATQYF. Written as DNA, the CDR3 is TGCAGCGTTGGGGGTGCTACGCAGTATTTT.

This clonotype was counted at least ten times. The gene calls are TRBV28 and TRBJ2-1; 13 bases agree with TRBD2. Trimming at V came to 7 bases and at J to 0 bases, leaving 9 bases not matched to a gene. Germline V gene lookup returns CDR1 MDHEN and CDR2 SYDVKM. The CDR3 runs 18 residues. This CDR3 is CASKELAGGTSSYNEQFF. The CDR3 coding sequence is TGTGCCAGCAAAGAACTAGCGGGAGGGACGAGCTCCTACAATGAGCAGTTCTTC.

V gene TRBV5-1 combines with J gene TRBJ2-1; 7 nucleotides align to TRBD2. This CDR3 is 21 amino acids long. The germline V gene encodes CDR1 SGHRS and CDR2 YFSETQ. Trimming cost V 3 bases and J 7 bases; bases outside gene matches: 28. The CDR3 protein is CASSSSLLKGGLGREYNEQFF. CDR3 bases: TGCGCCAGCAGCTCCTCCCTCCTTAAGGGCGGCCTAGGGCGGGAGTATAATGAGCAGTTCTTC.

A few counts support this clonotype. The gene calls are TRBV27 and TRBJ1-1, with D unresolved. Germline V CDR1 and CDR2: MNHEY, SMNVEV (reference sequence). V was pared by 6 bases and J by 1 base, with 9 bases between. The CDR3 sequence is 13 residues long. In nucleotides, the CDR3 is TGTGCCAGCAGACCAAGAGAGAACACTGAAGCTTTCTTT. Protein: CASRPRENTEAFF.

This clonotype was observed a few times. The chain combines TRBV10-3 with TRBJ2-5; D may be TRBD1 (5 bases). V gave up 3 bases and J gave up 5 bases, with 22 bases separating them. This CDR3 spans 17 amino acids. The germline V gene has CDR1 ENHRY and CDR2 SYGVKD. This chain's CDR3 is CAISEGGADPIGETQYF. For the CDR3, the DNA is TGTGCCATCAGTGAAGGTGGGGCGGATCCGATTGGGGAGACCCAGTACTTC.

There are a few counts of this clonotype. The rearrangement joins TRBV25-1 to TRBJ2-2; TRBD1 matches 10 bases. CDR3 length: 15 amino acids. The germline gives CDR1 MGHDK, CDR2 SYGVNS. With 6 bases clipped from V and 5 bases from J, the junction kept 6 bases outside the gene matches. The DNA of the CDR3 is TGTGCCAGCAGCGAGGGACAGGGGTGGACCGGGGAGCTGTTTTTT. Its translation: CASSEGQGWTGELFF.

The CDR3 DNA reads as TGTGCCTGGAGTGTTACGAATGGCGAGCAGTACTTC. The encoded protein is CAWSVTNGEQYF. This rearrangement joins TRBV30 to TRBJ2-7; D remains ambiguous. With 0 bases removed from V and 6 bases from J, the gap between germline ends came to 9 bases. CDR3 length: 12 amino acids. Germline V gene sequence: CDR1 GTSNPN, CDR2 SVGIG (reference sequence).

The sample holds many counts of this clonotype. V is TRBV28 and J is TRBJ2-7; D is unclear. The germline V and J ends were trimmed by 5 bases and 6 bases, with 14 bases remaining between them. CDR1 is MDHEN, CDR2 SYDVKM, per germline. The CDR3 loop spans 13 amino acids. The CDR3 nucleotides read TGTGCCAGCAGTCTCGCCTCCGCCCCCGAGCAGTACTTC. Protein product: CASSLASAPEQYF.

In this sample, this clonotype turned up many times. The chain recombines TRBV7-8 with TRBJ1-5; maybe TRBD1 (5 bases). The CDR3 covers 13 residues. V lost 4 bases and J lost 1, with 5 bases in between. In germline, CDR1 is SGHVS, CDR2 FQNEAQ. Written as DNA, the CDR3 is TGTGCCAGCAGCTGGGACAGCAATCAGCCCCAGCATTTT. Translated, it gives CASSWDSNQPQHF. Full variable domain (rest looked up from reference TRBV7-8 and TRBJ1-5): GAGVSQSPRYKVAKRGQDVALRCDPISGHVSLFWYQQALGQGPEFLTYFQNEAQLDKSGLPSDRFFAERPEGSVSTLKIQRTQQEDSAVYLCASSWDSNQPQHFGDGTRLSIL.

The gene calls are TRBV19 and TRBJ2-2; 8 nucleotides align to TRBD2. V was clipped by 3 bases and J by 6 bases; unmatched bases: 9. The germline V gene has CDR1 LNHDA and CDR2 SQIVND (reference sequence). The CDR3 spans 16 residues. The CDR3 loop is CASSMGRAGAPGELFF. The CDR3 DNA follows: TGTGCCAGTAGTATGGGGCGAGCGGGAGCCCCCGGGGAGCTGTTTTTT.

This clonotype was seen at least ten times. The chain carries TRBV19 and TRBJ2-1; no firm D call. This CDR3 has 14 amino acids. The V and J ends lost 3 bases and 7 bases respectively, with 13 bases between them. The germline V gene has CDR1 LNHDA and CDR2 SQIVND (reference sequence). The CDR3 sequence: CASSIDKSTNEQFF. CDR3 nucleotide sequence: TGTGCCAGTAGTATCGACAAGTCAACTAATGAGCAGTTCTTC.